Given below is one T cell receptor (beta chain) in context. The sample comes from a study of T-cell reconstitution after alpha-beta-depleted transplantation in children. The authors prepared the TCRbeta library with unique molecular identifiers. Via MiXCR, TCRdb re-called the PCR reads, giving one row per CDR3 protein. Of 500,000 or so distinct CDR3 sequences in the sample, 11% were seen once. The CDR3 contains 15 residues. V was clipped by 0 bases and J by 7 bases; unmatched bases: 4. Germline CDR1 is MNHEY and CDR2 is SVGEGT. The specimen was PBMCs, mostly from graft donor cells, collected 180 days after TCRalphabeta/CD19-depleted stem cell transplant. This rearrangement joins TRBV6-2 or TRBV6-3 to TRBJ2-1, with 9 bases aligning to TRBD2. The TCR sequence derives from a female patient aged 2 to 10 who had a stem cell transplant for aplastic anemia, so the T cells may come from the graft donor. The CDR3 region has the DNA TGTGCCAGCAGTTACTCTAGCGGGAGATTTAATGAGCAGTTCTTC. It codes for CASSYSSGRFNEQFF.